The 16 T cell receptor beta chains below come from one sample, sequenced in a study of T cell repertoires in cytomegalovirus infection. MiXCR, applied by TCRdb to the reads, yields one record per CDR3 protein. This table has nearly 550,000 distinct CDR3 sequences, 16% appearing once. Material for sequencing was CD8+ T cells from PBMCs. Source of these receptors: a human donor in good health (CMV status not recorded). Some clones in this sample may be carry-over from other donors' samples.

This clonotype was detected only a few times. This sequence joins TRBV15 and TRBJ2-6; D is ambiguous. This CDR3 has 16 amino acids. The germline V and J ends were trimmed by 3 bases and 1 base, with 10 bases remaining between them. CDR1 LNHNV and CDR2 YYDKDF come from the germline V gene (reference sequence). The CDR3 DNA is TGTGCCACCAGCAGCGGCCCCTCGTCTGGGGCCAACGTCCTGACTTTC. It is translated as CATSSGPSSGANVLTF. Combining the CDR3 with reference TRBV15 and TRBJ2-6 gives the whole variable domain DAMVIQNPRYQVTQFGKPVTLSCSQTLNHNVMYWYQQKSSQAPKLLFHYYDKDFNNEADTPDNFQSRRPNTSFCFLDIRSPGLGDTAMYLCATSSGPSSGANVLTFGAGSRLTVL.

This rearrangement joins TRBV30 to TRBJ2-1, with 7 bases matching TRBD2. Germline CDR1 reads GTSNPN; CDR2 reads SVGIG (reference sequence). J lost 6 bases, V lost 2 bases, and 4 bases had no gene match. CDR3 length: 13 amino acids. The CDR3 is CAWSLGLVNEQFF. The CDR3 bases are TGTGCCTGGAGTCTTGGACTAGTCAATGAGCAGTTCTTC.

This clonotype came up a few times. The rearrangement uses TRBV25-1 and TRBJ2-7; a possible D gene is TRBD1 (6 bases). The CDR3 spans 12 residues. The germline CDR1 and CDR2 sequences are MGHDK and SYGVNS. Trimming cost V 3 bases and J 3 bases, with 6 bases left between them. CDR3 DNA sequence: TGTGCCAGCAGTGAGGGACACTACGAGCAGTACTTC. This gives the protein CASSEGHYEQYF.

To note about this clonotype: A read error is possible here, since a much larger clone lies one base away. This chain uses TRBV6-1 with TRBJ1-2; D might be TRBD1 (5 bases). This CDR3 region has 13 residues. Germline V gene lookup returns CDR1 MNHNS and CDR2 SASEGT. The CDR3 bases are TGTGCCAGCATTGGGACCGCTCCCTATGGCTACAACTTC. This gives the protein CASIGTAPYGYNF.

This clonotype was recorded a few times. This sequence joins TRBV2 and TRBJ1-6, with 8 bases matching TRBD1. J was trimmed by 0 bases and V by 5 bases; bases with no gene match: 0. Germline V gene lookup returns CDR1 SNHLY and CDR2 FYNNEI. The CDR3 loop spans 15 amino acids. The DNA for the CDR3 is TGTGCCAGCAGTACAGGGGGCTCCTATAATTCACCCCTCCACTTT. Its translation: CASSTGGSYNSPLHF.

This clonotype was detected only a few times. The chain is built from TRBV4-1 and TRBJ1-2; D gene unclear. CDR3 length equals 15 residues. Between the trimmed V and J ends, which lost 0 bases and 0 bases, there was a span of 8 bases. The germline CDR1 and CDR2 sequences are MGHRA and YSYEKL. CDR3 residues: CASSQDRASNYGYTF. In DNA, the CDR3 is TGCGCCAGCAGCCAAGATCGGGCCTCTAACTATGGCTACACCTTC.

This chain joins TRBV14 and TRBJ1-6; the match to TRBD1 covers 8 bases. CDR1 is SGHDN, CDR2 FVKESK, per germline. The CDR3 spans 13 residues. V was pared by 0 bases and J by 15 bases, with 4 bases of the junction left unmatched. CDR3 coding DNA: TGTGCCAGCAGCCAAGATCGGGGACAGGTCCTCCACTTT. This codes for CASSQDRGQVLHF.

This clonotype has only a few counts. The chain recombines TRBV7-3 with TRBJ2-6; 8 bases agree with TRBD2. The CDR3 is 18 residues long. V was clipped by 4 bases and J by 0 bases; unmatched bases: 8. Germline values: CDR1 SGHTA, CDR2 FQGTGA. CDR3 nucleotides: TGTGCCAGCAGCTCAAATAGCGGGGCCTACTCTGGGGCCAACGTCCTGACTTTC. Translating gives CASSSNSGAYSGANVLTF.

This clonotype was seen many times. V is TRBV29-1 and J is TRBJ2-2, with 13 bases matching TRBD2. This CDR3 region has 14 residues. Germline V CDR1 and CDR2: SQVTM, ANQGSEA. V gave up 6 bases and J gave up 4 bases; unmatched junction bases: 2. The CDR3 loop is CSVTSGRTTGELFF. DNA for the CDR3: TGCAGCGTGACTAGCGGGAGGACCACCGGGGAGCTGTTTTTT.

This clonotype was seen many times. CDR3 sequence: CASKPSRGHYGYTF. The CDR3 DNA reads TGTGCCAGCAAGCCTTCCAGGGGCCACTATGGCTACACCTTC. The chain combines TRBV27 with TRBJ1-2; possibly TRBD1 for D (6 bases). The germline CDR1 and CDR2 sequences are MNHEY and SMNVEV (reference sequence). The CDR3 spans 14 residues. The germline V and J ends were trimmed by 7 bases and 3 bases, with 15 bases remaining between them.

This clonotype was seen repeatedly, ten times or more. V gene TRBV7-9 combines with J gene TRBJ1-1; 7 nucleotides agree with TRBD1. The CDR3 length is 15 residues. The J segment lost 6 bases and the V segment lost 4 bases, leaving 11 bases of the junction unmatched. Germline values: CDR1 SEHNR, CDR2 FQNEAQ (reference sequence). CDR3 coding DNA: TGTGCCAGCAGCTCTACGGGACAGATAAAGCCTGAAGCTTTCTTT. It yields the protein CASSSTGQIKPEAFF. The variable domain in full, completed from reference TRBV7-9 and TRBJ1-1, reads DTGVSQNPRHKITKRGQNVTFRCDPISEHNRLYWYRQTLGQGPEFLTYFQNEAQLEKSRLLSDRFSAERPKGSFSTLEIQRTEQGDSAMYLCASSSTGQIKPEAFFGQGTRLTVV.

CDR3 sequence: CASSGQGSFYEQYF. For the CDR3, the DNA is TGCGCCAGCAGCGGACAGGGCTCTTTCTACGAGCAGTACTTC. The chain recombines TRBV5-1 with TRBJ2-7, with TRBD1 identical over 8 bases. CDR1 and CDR2 from the germline V gene are SGHRS and YFSETQ. The CDR3 is made up of 14 amino acids. V gave up 4 bases and J gave up 3 bases; unmatched junction bases: 6.

This clonotype was recorded many times. The rearrangement joins TRBV4-1 to TRBJ2-1; D is possibly TRBD2 (6 bases). CDR1 MGHRA and CDR2 YSYEKL come from the germline V gene. The CDR3 spans 17 residues. Trimming left V 1 base short and J 2 bases short, with 15 bases between. CDR3 in amino acids: CASSQGVGTETYNEQFF. The CDR3 DNA follows: TGCGCCAGCAGCCAAGGGGTTGGGACTGAAACCTACAATGAGCAGTTCTTC.

This clonotype was observed at least ten times. The rearrangement joins TRBV6-5 to TRBJ2-2, with 10 bases identical to TRBD2. V was clipped by 0 bases and J by 4 bases; unmatched bases: 2. Germline CDR1 and CDR2: MNHEY and SVGAGI. This CDR3 is built from 16 residues. CDR3 amino acids: CASSYSASGGTGELFF. In nucleotides, the CDR3 is TGTGCCAGCAGTTACTCGGCTAGCGGGGGCACCGGGGAGCTGTTTTTT.

This clonotype came up a few times. V usage is TRBV10-3 and J usage is TRBJ2-5, with TRBD2 as a possible D gene (7 bases). The CDR3 is 15 amino acids. From germline, CDR1 is ENHRY and CDR2 SYGVKD. Trimming removed 0 bases at V and 7 bases at J, with 15 bases between. The chain's CDR3 is CAISESTSEGGTQYF. CDR3 nucleotides: TGTGCCATCAGTGAGTCCACTAGCGAGGGGGGGACCCAGTACTTC.

A few counts support this clonotype. The genes are TRBV19 and TRBJ2-1, with D tentatively TRBD2 (5 bases). CDR1 and CDR2 from the germline V gene are LNHDA and SQIVND (reference sequence). V was trimmed by 4 bases and J by 9 bases, leaving 13 bases between them. This CDR3 region has 13 residues. CDR3: CASSTLAGSEQFF. In DNA, the CDR3 is TGTGCCAGTAGTACCCTAGCAGGCAGTGAGCAGTTCTTC.